Listed here is a single TCR beta chain. Time point in this sample: persistent/refractory GD, antithyroid drugs over 5 years with positive TRAb. PBMC-extracted RNA yielded the TCR library. Recruitment took place at an endocrinology department in Xi'an, China. A peripheral blood sample, roughly 9.8 milliliters in volume, was drawn into EDTA tubes. The data stem from a study of regulatory T cells in long-lasting Graves disease. At the level of the study: A definition of persistent Graves' disease required over 5 years of antithyroid drugs plus positive TSH receptor antibodies.

Sequencing libraries for TCR beta were prepared with iRepertoire HTBI primers and Arm-PCR of CDR3 regions. TCRdb itself ran the multiplex PCR reads through MiXCR, one entry per CDR3 protein. The sample has about 470,000 distinct CDR3 sequences; 20% to 25% are singletons. The source was peripheral blood mononuclear cells (PBMCs), collected when the disease was refractory, from a patient treated with antithyroid drugs. This TCR came from a female donor with Graves disease.

CDR3 in DNA: TGTGCCAGCAGTCGACCCTTTATCAGCGGACCCTACGAGCAGTACTTC. Protein sequence: CASSRPFISGPYEQYF. The V gene is TRBV28, the J gene TRBJ2-7, with D tentatively TRBD2 (5 bases). Germline V gives CDR1 MDHEN, CDR2 SYDVKM. Trimming took off 5 bases at V and 2 bases at J, with 19 bases between the two ends. CDR3 length: 16 residues.